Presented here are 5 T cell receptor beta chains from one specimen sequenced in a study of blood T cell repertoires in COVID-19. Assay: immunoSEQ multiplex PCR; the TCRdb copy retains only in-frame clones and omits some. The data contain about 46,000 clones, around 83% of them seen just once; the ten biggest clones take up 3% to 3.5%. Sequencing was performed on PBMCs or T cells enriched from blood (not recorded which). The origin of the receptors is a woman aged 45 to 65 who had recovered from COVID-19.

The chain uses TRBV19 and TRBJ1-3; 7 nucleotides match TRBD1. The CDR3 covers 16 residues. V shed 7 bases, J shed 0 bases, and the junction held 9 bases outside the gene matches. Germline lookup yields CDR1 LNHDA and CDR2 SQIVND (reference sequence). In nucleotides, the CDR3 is TGTGCCAGTACCCGGACAGGCTTGATCTCTGGAAACACCATATATTTT. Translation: CASTRTGLISGNTIYF.

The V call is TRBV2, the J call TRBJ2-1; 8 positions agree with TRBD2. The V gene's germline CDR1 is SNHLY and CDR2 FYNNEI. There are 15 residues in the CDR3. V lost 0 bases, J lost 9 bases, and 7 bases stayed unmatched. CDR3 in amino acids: CASSEAPAGVAEQFF. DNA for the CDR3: TGTGCCAGCAGTGAAGCACCAGCGGGAGTGGCTGAGCAGTTCTTC. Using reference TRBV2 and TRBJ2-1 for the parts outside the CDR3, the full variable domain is EPEVTQTPSHQVTQMGQEVILRCVPISNHLYFYWYRQILGQKVEFLVSFYNNEISEKSEIFDDQFSVERPDGSNFTLKIRSTKLEDSAMYFCASSEAPAGVAEQFFGPGTRLTVL.

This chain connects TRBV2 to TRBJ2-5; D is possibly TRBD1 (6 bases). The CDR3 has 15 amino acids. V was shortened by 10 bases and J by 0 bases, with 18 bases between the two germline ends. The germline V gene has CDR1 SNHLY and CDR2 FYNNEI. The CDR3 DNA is TGTGCCACCACCGGCTCCAGGACAGACCAAGAGACCCAGTACTTC. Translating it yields CATTGSRTDQETQYF. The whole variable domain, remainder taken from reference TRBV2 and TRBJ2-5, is EPEVTQTPSHQVTQMGQEVILRCVPISNHLYFYWYRQILGQKVEFLVSFYNNEISEKSEIFDDQFSVERPDGSNFTLKIRSTKLEDSAMYFCATTGSRTDQETQYFGPGTRLLVL.

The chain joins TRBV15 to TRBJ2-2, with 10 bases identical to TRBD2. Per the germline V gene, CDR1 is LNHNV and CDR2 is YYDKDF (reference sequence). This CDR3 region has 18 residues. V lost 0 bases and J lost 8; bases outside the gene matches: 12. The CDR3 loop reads CATSRDRQSSGGSGELFF. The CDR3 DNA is TGTGCCACCAGCAGAGATCGGCAGAGTAGCGGGGGGTCGGGGGAGCTGTTTTTT.

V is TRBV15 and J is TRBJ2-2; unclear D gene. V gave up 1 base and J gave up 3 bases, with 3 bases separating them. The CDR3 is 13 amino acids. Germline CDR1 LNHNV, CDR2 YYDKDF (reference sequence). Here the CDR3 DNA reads TGTGCCACCAGCAGAGCGGACACCGGGGAGCTGTTTTTT. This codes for CATSRADTGELFF.